The rows below give T cell receptor beta chains drawn from one sample of a study of cytotoxic CD8 clonotypes in ibrutinib-treated CLL. Clones were read by immunoSEQ multiplex PCR, and TCRdb kept only the in-frame ones, dropping some. This sample has 9,500 to 15,000 clones, with roughly 60% found just once. This specimen was PBMCs, taken before ibrutinib treatment. These receptors all stem from a human donor with chronic lymphocytic leukemia. Both conserved end residues are part of each CDR3. The order of the fields is V gene, clone size, D gene, J gene, CDR3 DNA, CDR3 protein. A D gene is named only where the DNA matches it firmly. Clone size appears in some rows only: once, few, many, or a class for an expanded clone.

TRBV19	.	TRBD1	TRBJ1-5	TGTGCCAGTAGCCCCACAGGGGGTATTGATCAGCCCCAGCATTTT	CASSPTGGIDQPQHF
TRBV28	.	TRBD1	TRBJ1-2	TGTGCCAGCAGTTTATTCACCGGGACAGGGGGGTATGGCTACACCTTC	CASSLFTGTGGYGYTF
TRBV5-1	.	TRBD1	TRBJ2-7	TGCGCCAGCAGCCTAGATACAGGGGACGTCACCGAGCAGTACTTC	CASSLDTGDVTEQYF
TRBV7-2	few	TRBD2	TRBJ2-3	TGTGCCAGCTTCTCGACTAGCGGGGGACCCACAGATACGCAGTATTTT	CASFSTSGGPTDTQYF
TRBV7-2	.	.	TRBJ2-3	TGTGCCAGCAGCTTAGATGGGGCTAGAGATACGCAGTATTTT	CASSLDGARDTQYF
TRBV29-1	.	.	TRBJ2-3	TGCAGCGTTGAATTAGCGACTAGCACAGATACGCAGTATTTT	CSVELATSTDTQYF
TRBV27	.	TRBD1	TRBJ1-1	TGTGCCAGCAGCCCCGGGACAGTGGCCACTGAAGCTTTCTTT	CASSPGTVATEAFF
TRBV6-6	few	.	TRBJ2-3	TGTGCCAGCAGCTCAGACCCCAGGGTAGATACGCAGTATTTT	CASSSDPRVDTQYF
TRBV7-2	.	.	TRBJ2-1	TGTGCCAGCAGCACGCAGGGCTACAATGAGCAGTTCTTC	CASSTQGYNEQFF
TRBV28	.	.	TRBJ2-7	TGTGCCAGCAGCACCCTTTATGGGGAGCAGTACTTC	CASSTLYGEQYF
TRBV28	.	TRBD1	TRBJ1-2	TGTGCCAACGAGGCCACAGGGGATGGCTACACCTTC	CANEATGDGYTF
TRBV7-2	.	.	TRBJ1-1	TGTGCCAGCAGCTTAGGATACACTGAAGCTTTCTTT	CASSLGYTEAFF
TRBV29-1	.	.	TRBJ2-1	TGCAGCGTTGGGGGGGCAGGACTCTACAATGAGCAGTTCTTC	CSVGGAGLYNEQFF
TRBV5-1	few	TRBD1	TRBJ2-5	TGCGCCAGCAGCCCCGGACAGGCTGGAGCGCCCCAGTACTTC	CASSPGQAGAPQYF
TRBV7-9	.	TRBD2	TRBJ2-7	TGTGCCAGCAGCCAAGGGAGGGGAATCGAGCAGTACTTC	CASSQGRGIEQYF
TRBV20-1	.	.	TRBJ2-3	TGCAGTGCTGCCGCGTTTGGGGCGCAGTATTTT	CSAAAFGAQYF
TRBV5-1	.	.	TRBJ1-2	TGCGCCAGCAGCCCTGGAGGGGGTAACTATGGCTACACCTTC	CASSPGGGNYGYTF
TRBV28	.	.	TRBJ1-1	TGTGCCAGCACCGGACTGATCTCGAACACTGAAGCTTTCTTT	CASTGLISNTEAFF
TRBV5-1	.	.	TRBJ1-2	TGCGCCAGCAGCTTGGGGACGGACTATGGCTACACCTTC	CASSLGTDYGYTF
TRBV7-8	.	.	TRBJ2-7	TGTGCCAGCAGCTTAGCGCATCCGACAGGGAGGAAGGTTTACGAGCAGTACTTC	CASSLAHPTGRKVYEQYF
TRBV5-1	.	TRBD2	TRBJ2-3	TGCGCCAGCAGCTTGGCCGGAGCGGGGGCTTCTAGCACAGATACGCAGTATTTT	CASSLAGAGASSTDTQYF
TRBV11-2	.	.	TRBJ2-3	TGTGCCAGCAGCTTAGGGGTTAGGGATACGCAGTATTTT	CASSLGVRDTQYF
TRBV6-5	.	.	TRBJ2-7	TGTGCCAGCAGGGTCGACGGAGCCTACGAGCAGTACTTC	CASRVDGAYEQYF